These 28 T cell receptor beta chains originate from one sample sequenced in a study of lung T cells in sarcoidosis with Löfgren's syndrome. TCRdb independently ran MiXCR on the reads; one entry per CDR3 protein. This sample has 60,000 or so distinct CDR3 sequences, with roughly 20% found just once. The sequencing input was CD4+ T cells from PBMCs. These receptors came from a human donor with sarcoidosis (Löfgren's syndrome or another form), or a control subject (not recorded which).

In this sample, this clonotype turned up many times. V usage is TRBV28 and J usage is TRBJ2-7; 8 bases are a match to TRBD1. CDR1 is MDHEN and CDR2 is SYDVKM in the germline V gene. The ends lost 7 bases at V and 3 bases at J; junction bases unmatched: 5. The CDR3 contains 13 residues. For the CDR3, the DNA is TGTGCCAGCACCCCCGGACAGGGCTACGAGCAGTACTTC. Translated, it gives CASTPGQGYEQYF. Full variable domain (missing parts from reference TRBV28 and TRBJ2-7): DVKVTQSSRYLVKRTGEKVFLECVQDMDHENMFWYRQDPGLGLRLIYFSYDVKMKEKGDIPEGYSVSREKKERFSLILESASTNQTSMYLCASTPGQGYEQYFGPGTRLTVT.

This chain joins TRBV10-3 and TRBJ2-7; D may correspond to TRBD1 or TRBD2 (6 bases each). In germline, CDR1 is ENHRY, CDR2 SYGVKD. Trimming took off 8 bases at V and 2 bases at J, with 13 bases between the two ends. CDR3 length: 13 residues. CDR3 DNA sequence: TGTGCCATCGCCGGGGGCCCGGCCTACGAGCAGTACGTC. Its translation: CAIAGGPAYEQYV.

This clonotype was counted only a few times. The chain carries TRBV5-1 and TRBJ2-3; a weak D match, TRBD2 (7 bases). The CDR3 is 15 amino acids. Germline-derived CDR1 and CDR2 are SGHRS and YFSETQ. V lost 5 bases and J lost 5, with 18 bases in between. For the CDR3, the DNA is TGCGCCAGCAGTTATGGGGGGGCCGGCGAAGATACGCAGTATTTT. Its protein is CASSYGGAGEDTQYF.

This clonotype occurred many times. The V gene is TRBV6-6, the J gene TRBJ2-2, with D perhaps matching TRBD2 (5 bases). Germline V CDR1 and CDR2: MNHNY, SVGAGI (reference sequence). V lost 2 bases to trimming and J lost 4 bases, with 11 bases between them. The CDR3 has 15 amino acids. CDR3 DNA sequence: TGTGCCAGCAGTTACCGTCGGGGTATCACCGGGGAGCTGTTTTTT. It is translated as CASSYRRGITGELFF.

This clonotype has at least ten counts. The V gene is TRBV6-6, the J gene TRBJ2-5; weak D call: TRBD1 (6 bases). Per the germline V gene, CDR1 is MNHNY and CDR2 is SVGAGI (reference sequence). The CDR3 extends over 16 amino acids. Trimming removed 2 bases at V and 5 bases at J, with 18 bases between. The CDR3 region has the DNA TGTGCCAGCAGTTACCTTACAGGGTTCCCCGGGGAGACCCAGTACTTC. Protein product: CASSYLTGFPGETQYF.

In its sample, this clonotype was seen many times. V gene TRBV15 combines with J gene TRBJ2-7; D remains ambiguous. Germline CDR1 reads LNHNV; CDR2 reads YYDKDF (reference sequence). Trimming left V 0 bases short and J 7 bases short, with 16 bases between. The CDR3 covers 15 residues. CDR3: CATSRDPHADREQYF. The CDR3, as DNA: TGTGCCACCAGCAGAGACCCCCACGCAGATCGGGAGCAGTACTTC.

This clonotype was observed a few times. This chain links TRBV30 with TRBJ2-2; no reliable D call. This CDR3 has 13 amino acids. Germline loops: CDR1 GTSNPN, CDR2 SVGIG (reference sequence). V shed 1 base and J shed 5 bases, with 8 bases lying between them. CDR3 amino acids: CAWSAGWTGELFF. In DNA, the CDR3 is TGTGCCTGGAGTGCGGGTTGGACCGGGGAGCTGTTTTTT. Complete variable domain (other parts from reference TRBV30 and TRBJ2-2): SQTIHQWPATLVQPVGSPLSLECTVEGTSNPNLYWYRQAAGRGLQLLFYSVGIGQISSEVPQNLSASRPQDRQFILSSKKLLLSDSGFYLCAWSAGWTGELFFGEGSRLTVL.

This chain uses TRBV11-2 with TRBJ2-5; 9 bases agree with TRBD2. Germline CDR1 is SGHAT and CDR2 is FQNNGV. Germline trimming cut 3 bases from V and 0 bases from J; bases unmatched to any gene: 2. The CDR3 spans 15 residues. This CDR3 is CASSLGLAYQETQYF. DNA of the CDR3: TGTGCCAGCAGCTTGGGACTAGCCTACCAAGAGACCCAGTACTTC.

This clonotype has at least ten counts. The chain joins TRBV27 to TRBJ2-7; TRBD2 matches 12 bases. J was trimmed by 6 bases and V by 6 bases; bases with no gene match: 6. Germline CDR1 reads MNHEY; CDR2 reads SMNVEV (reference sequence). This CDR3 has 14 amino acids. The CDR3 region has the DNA TGTGCCAGCAGCCGACTAGCGGGAGTACGCGAGCAGTACTTC. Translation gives CASSRLAGVREQYF.

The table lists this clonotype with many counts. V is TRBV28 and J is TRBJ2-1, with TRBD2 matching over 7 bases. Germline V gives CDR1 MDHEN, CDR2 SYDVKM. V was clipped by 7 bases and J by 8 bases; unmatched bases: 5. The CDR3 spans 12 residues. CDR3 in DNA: TGTGCCAGCAATGGCGGGAGACATGAGCAGTTCTTC. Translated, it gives CASNGGRHEQFF.

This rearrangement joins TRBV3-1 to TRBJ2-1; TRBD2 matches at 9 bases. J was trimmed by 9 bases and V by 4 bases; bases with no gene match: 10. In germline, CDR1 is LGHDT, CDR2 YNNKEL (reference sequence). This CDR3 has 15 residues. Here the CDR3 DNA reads TGTGCCAGCAGCCCCTGGGTAGCGGGAGCGGGTGAGCAGTTCTTC. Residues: CASSPWVAGAGEQFF.

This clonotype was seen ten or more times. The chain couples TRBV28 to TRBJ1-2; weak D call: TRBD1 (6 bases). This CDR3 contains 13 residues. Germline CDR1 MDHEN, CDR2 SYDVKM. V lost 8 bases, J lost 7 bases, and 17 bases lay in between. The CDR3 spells CASGSDSRSGYTF. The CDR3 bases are TGTGCCAGCGGTTCGGACAGTCGTAGTGGCTACACCTTC.

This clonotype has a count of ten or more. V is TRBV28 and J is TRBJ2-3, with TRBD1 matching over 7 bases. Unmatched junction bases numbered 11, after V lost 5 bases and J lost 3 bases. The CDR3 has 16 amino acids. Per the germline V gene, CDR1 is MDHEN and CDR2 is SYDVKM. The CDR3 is CASSAPTGKATDTQYF. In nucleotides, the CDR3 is TGTGCCAGCAGTGCCCCGACAGGGAAAGCGACAGATACGCAGTATTTT.

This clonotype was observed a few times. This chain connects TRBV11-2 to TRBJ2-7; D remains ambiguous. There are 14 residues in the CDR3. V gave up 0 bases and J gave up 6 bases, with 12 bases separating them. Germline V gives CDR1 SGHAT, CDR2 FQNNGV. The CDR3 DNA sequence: TGTGCCAGCAGCTTAGATCTGATGGGGTCCGAGCAGTACTTC. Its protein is CASSLDLMGSEQYF.

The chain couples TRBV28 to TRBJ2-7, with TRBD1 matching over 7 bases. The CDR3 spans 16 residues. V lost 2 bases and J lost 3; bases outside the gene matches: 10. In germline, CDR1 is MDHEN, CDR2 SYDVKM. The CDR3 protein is CASSLRPDRPGYEQYF. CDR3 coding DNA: TGTGCCAGCAGTTTAAGGCCGGACAGGCCCGGCTACGAGCAGTACTTC.

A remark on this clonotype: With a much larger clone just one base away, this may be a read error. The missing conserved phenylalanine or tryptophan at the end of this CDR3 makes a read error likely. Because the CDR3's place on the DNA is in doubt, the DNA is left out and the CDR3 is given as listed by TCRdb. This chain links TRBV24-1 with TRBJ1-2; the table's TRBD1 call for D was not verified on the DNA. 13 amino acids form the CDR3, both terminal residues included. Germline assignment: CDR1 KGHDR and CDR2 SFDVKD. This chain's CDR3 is CATSDLGSTGFTL.

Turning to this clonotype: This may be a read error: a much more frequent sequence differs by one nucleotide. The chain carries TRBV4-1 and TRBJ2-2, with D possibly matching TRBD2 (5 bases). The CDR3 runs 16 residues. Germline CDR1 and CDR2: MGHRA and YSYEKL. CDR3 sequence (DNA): TGCGCCAGCAGTCGCGCGGCGGCTAGTTATGCCGGGGAGCTGCTTTTT. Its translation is CASSRAAASYAGELLF.

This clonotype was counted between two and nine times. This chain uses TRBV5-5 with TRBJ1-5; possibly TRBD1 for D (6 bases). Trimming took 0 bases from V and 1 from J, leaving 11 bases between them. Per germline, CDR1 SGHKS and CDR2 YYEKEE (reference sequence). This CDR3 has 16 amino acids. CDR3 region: CASSLGSGVSNQPQHF. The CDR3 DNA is TGTGCCAGCAGCTTGGGGTCAGGGGTGAGCAATCAGCCCCAGCATTTT.

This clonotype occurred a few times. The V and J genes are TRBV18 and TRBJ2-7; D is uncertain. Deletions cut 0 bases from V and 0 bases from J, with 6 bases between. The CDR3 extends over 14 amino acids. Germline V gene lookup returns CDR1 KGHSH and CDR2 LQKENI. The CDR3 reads CASSPPDNSYEQYF. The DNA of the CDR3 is TGTGCCAGCTCACCACCAGACAACTCCTACGAGCAGTACTTC. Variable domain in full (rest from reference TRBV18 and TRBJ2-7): NAGVMQNPRHLVRRRGQEARLRCSPMKGHSHVYWYRQLPEEGLKFMVYLQKENIIDESGMPKERFSAEFPKEGPSILRIQQVVRGDSAAYFCASSPPDNSYEQYFGPGTRLTVT.

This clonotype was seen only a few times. Written as DNA, the CDR3 is TGTGCCAGCAGCGCCGGACTAGCGCCCACCTACGAGCAGTACTTC. Amino acids: CASSAGLAPTYEQYF. The chain carries TRBV2 and TRBJ2-7; 9 nucleotides line up with TRBD2. Unmatched junction bases numbered 8, after V lost 6 bases and J lost 2 bases. Germline V gives CDR1 SNHLY, CDR2 FYNNEI. This CDR3 contains 15 residues.

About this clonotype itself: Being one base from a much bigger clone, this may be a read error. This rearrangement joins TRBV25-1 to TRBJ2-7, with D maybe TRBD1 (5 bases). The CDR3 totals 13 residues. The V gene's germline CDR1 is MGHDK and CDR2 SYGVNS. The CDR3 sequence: CAGSESRGHEQYF. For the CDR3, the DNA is TGTGCCGGCAGTGAATCAAGGGGCCACGAGCAGTACTTC.

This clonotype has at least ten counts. The CDR3 DNA is TGTGCCACCAGTGATTTGAACAGTTTCGGGGAGCTGTTTTTT. This gives the protein CATSDLNSFGELFF. V is TRBV24-1 and J is TRBJ2-2; D ambiguous. CDR3 length: 14 amino acids. V lost 0 bases and J lost 7, with 8 bases in between. Germline V gene lookup returns CDR1 KGHDR and CDR2 SFDVKD.

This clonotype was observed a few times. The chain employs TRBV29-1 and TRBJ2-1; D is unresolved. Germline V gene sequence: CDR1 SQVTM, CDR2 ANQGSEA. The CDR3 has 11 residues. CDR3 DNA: TGCACCCTTTCTATGGGGTATGAGCAGTTCTTC. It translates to CTLSMGYEQFF.

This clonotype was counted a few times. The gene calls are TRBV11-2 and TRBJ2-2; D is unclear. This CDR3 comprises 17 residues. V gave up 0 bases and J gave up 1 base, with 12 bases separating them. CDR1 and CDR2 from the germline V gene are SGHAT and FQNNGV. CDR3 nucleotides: TGTGCCAGCAGCTTAGATGGGAAGCCGGTGAACACCGGGGAGCTGTTTTTT. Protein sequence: CASSLDGKPVNTGELFF.

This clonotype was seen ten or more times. DNA for the CDR3: TGTGCCAGCAGTGAAGCGGCAGGGGGATACTACGAGCAGTACGTC. It codes for CASSEAAGGYYEQYV. V usage is TRBV6-1 and J usage is TRBJ2-7; 7 positions match TRBD1. The CDR3 is 15 residues long. V was clipped by 0 bases and J by 3 bases; unmatched bases: 5. Germline V gene lookup returns CDR1 MNHNS and CDR2 SASEGT.

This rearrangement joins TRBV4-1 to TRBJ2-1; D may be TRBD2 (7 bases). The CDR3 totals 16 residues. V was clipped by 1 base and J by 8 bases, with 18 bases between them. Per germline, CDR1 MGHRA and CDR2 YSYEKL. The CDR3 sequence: CASSQVSKGGAYEQFF. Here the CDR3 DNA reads TGCGCCAGCAGCCAAGTTTCCAAGGGGGGGGCGTATGAGCAGTTCTTC.

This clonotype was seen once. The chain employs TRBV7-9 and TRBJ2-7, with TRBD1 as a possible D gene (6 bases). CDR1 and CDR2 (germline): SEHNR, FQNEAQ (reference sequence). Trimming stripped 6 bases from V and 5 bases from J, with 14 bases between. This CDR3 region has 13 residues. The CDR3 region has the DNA TGTGCCAGCAGTTACACAGGGATCCACGAGCAGTACGTC. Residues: CASSYTGIHEQYV.

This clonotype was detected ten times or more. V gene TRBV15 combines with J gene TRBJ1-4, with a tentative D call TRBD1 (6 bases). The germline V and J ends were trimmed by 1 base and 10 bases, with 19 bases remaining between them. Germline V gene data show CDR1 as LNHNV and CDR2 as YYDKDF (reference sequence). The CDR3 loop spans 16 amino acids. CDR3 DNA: TGTGCCACCAGCAGAGGGCCTCGAGGGGGAGTTGGAAAACTGTTTTTT. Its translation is CATSRGPRGGVGKLFF.